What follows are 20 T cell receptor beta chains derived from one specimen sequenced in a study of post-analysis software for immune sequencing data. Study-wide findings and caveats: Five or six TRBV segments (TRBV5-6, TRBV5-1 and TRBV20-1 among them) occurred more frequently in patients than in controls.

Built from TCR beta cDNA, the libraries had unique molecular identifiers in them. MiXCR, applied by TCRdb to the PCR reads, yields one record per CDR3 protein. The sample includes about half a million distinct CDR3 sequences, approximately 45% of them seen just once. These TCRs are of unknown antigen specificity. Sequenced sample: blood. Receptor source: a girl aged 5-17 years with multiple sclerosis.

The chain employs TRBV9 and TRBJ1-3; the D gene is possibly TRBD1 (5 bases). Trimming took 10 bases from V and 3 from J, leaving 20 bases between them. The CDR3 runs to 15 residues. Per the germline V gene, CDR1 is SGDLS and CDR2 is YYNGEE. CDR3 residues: CAGAGGPDNGNTIYF. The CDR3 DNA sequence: TGTGCCGGGGCGGGAGGTCCGGATAATGGAAACACCATATATTTT.

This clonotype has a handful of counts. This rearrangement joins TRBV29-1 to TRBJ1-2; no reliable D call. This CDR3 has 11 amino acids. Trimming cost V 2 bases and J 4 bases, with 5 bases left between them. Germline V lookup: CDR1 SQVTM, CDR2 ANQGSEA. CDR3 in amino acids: CSVESGYGYTF. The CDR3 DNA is TGCAGCGTTGAATCCGGCTATGGCTACACCTTC.

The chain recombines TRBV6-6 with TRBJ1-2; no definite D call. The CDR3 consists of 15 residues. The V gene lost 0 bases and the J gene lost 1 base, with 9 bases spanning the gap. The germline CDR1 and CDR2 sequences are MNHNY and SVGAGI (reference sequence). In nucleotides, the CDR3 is TGTGCCAGCAGTTACTCGGGCAGGAATAACTATGGCTACACCTTC. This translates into CASSYSGRNNYGYTF.

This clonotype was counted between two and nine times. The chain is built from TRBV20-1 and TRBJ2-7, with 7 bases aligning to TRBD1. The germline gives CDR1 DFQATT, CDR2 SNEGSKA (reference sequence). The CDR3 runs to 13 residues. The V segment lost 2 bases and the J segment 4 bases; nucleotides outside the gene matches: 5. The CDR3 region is CSARKGGKYEQYF. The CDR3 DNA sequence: TGCAGTGCTAGAAAAGGGGGCAAGTACGAGCAGTACTTC.

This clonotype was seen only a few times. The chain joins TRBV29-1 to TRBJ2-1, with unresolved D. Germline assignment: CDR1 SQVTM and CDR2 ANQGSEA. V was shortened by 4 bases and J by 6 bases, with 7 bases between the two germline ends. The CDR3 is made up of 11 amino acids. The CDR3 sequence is CSVASGNEQFF. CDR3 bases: TGCAGCGTTGCGTCGGGCAATGAGCAGTTCTTC.

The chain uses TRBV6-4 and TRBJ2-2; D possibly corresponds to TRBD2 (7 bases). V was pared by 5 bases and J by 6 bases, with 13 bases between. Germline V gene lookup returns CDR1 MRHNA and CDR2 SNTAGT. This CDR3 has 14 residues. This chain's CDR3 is CASSSGTPSGELFF. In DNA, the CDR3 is TGTGCCAGCAGTAGCGGGACACCGTCCGGGGAGCTGTTTTTT.

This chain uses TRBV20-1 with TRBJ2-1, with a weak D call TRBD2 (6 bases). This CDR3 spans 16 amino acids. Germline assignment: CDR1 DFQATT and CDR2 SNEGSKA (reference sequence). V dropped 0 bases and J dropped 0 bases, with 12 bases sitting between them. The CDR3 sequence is CSARDTQGGSYNEQFF. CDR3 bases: TGCAGTGCTAGAGATACCCAGGGAGGCTCCTACAATGAGCAGTTCTTC.

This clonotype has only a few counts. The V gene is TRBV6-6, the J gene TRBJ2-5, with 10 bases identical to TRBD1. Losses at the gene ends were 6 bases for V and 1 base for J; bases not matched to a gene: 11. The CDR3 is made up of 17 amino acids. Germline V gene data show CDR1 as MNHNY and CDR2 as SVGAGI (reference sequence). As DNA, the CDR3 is TGTGCCAGCAGCCTCCTCGGGGGGACAGGGGCCCAAGAGACCCAGTACTTC. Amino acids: CASSLLGGTGAQETQYF.

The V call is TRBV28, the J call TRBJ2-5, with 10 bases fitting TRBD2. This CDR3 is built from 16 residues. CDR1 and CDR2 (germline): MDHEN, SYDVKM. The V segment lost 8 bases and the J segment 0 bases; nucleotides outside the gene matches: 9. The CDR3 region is CASSSGSAEYQETQYF. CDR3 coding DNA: TGTGCCAGCTCTAGCGGGAGCGCAGAGTACCAAGAGACCCAGTACTTC. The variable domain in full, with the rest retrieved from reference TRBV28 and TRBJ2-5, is DVKVTQSSRYLVKRTGEKVFLECVQDMDHENMFWYRQDPGLGLRLIYFSYDVKMKEKGDIPEGYSVSREKKERFSLILESASTNQTSMYLCASSSGSAEYQETQYFGPGTRLLVL.

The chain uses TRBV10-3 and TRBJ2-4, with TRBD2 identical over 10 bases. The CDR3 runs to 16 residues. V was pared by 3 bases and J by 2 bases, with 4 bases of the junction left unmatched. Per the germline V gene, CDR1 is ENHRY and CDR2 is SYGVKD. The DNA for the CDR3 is TGTGCCATCAGTGACCAGACTAGCGGGCCCAAAAACATTCAGTACTTC. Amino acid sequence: CAISDQTSGPKNIQYF.

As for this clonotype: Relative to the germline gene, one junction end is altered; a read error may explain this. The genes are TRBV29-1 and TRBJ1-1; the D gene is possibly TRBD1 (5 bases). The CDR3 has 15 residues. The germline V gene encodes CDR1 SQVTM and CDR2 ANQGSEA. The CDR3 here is CSVGRAGMKDTEAFF. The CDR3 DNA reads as TGCAGCGTTGGACGGGCAGGGATGAAGGACACCGAAGCTTTCTTT.

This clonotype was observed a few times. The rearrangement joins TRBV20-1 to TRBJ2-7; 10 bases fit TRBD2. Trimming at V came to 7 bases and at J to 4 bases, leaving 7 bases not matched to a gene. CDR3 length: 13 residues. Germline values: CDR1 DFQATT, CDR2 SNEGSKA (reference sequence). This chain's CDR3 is CSGRRSGRYEQYF. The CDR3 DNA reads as TGCAGTGGGAGACGTAGCGGGAGGTACGAGCAGTACTTC.

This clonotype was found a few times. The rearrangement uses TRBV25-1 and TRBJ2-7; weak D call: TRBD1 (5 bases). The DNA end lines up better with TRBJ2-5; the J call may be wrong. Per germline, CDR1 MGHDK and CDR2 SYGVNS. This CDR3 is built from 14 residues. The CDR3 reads CASSEIAGLETQYF. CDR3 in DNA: TGTGCCAGCAGTGAAATTGCAGGGTTGGAGACCCAGTACTTC.

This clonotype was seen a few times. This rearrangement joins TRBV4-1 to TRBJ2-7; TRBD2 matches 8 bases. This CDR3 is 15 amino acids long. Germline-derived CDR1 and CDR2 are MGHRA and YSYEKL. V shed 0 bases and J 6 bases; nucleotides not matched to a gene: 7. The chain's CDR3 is CASSQDSGLASEQYF. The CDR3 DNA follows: TGCGCCAGCAGCCAAGATAGCGGACTAGCTAGCGAGCAGTACTTC.

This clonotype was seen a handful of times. Here the CDR3 DNA reads TGTGCCAGCAGTTACTCGAGGGGACAGGGCGGCGAGCAGTACTTC. The encoded protein is CASSYSRGQGGEQYF. The V call is TRBV6-5, the J call TRBJ2-7; 9 bases match TRBD1. V trimming: 0 bases; J trimming: 6 bases; junction bases outside the gene matches: 6. This CDR3 is built from 15 residues. The germline CDR1 and CDR2 sequences are MNHEY and SVGAGI.

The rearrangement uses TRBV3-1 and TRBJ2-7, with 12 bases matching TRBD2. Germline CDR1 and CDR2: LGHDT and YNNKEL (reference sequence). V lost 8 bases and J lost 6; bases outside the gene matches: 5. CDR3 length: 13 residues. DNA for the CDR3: TGTGCCAGCGGACCGACTAGCGGGGGCGAGCAGTACTTC. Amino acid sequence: CASGPTSGGEQYF.

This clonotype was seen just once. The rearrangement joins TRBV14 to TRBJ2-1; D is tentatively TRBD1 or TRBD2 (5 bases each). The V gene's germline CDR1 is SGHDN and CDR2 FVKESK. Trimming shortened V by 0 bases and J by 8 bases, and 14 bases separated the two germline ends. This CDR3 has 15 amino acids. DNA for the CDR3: TGTGCCAGCAGCCAAGATACTAGGGGAAATGATGAGCAGTTCTTC. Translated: CASSQDTRGNDEQFF.

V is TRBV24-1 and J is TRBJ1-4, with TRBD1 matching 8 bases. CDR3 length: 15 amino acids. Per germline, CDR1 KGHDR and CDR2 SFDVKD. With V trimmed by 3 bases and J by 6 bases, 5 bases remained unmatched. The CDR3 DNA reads TGTGCCACCAGTGATGGGACAGGTGGAGATGAAAAACTGTTTTTT. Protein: CATSDGTGGDEKLFF.

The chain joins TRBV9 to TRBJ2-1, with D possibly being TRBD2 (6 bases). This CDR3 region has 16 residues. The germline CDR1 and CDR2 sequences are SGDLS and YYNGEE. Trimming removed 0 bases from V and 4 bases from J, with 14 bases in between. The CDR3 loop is CASSVDVRLGYNEQFF. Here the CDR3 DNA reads TGTGCCAGCAGCGTAGACGTAAGACTAGGGTACAATGAGCAGTTCTTC.

As DNA, the CDR3 is TGTGCCAGCAGCGTATCGAGCGGGACCTACGAGCAGTACTTC. Translated: CASSVSSGTYEQYF. This rearrangement joins TRBV9 to TRBJ2-7, with 7 nucleotides matching TRBD2. This CDR3 region has 14 residues. Trimming removed 1 base from V and 2 bases from J; junction bases left unmatched: 3. CDR1 and CDR2 from the germline V gene are SGDLS and YYNGEE.